This TCR beta chain emerged from a study of OX40 agonist ivuxolimab in advanced cancers. In the study overall: Those treated in dose escalation had hepatocellular carcinoma, melanoma, renal cell cancer or head and neck cancer. General observations from the study: People who partly responded at 0.1-3.0 mg/kg had some of the least clonal expansion seen.

Sequencing was performed with immunoSEQ multiplex PCR; in TCRdb, only in-frame clones are kept and a portion is missing. This table has tens of thousands of clones, roughly 85% appearing once. With regard to this clone: Antigen: not known.

This CDR3 contains 15 residues. V was clipped by 1 base and J by 2 bases; unmatched bases: 1. CDR1 SGHAT and CDR2 FQNNGV come from the germline V gene. The J gene is TRBJ1-4, the V gene TRBV11-2, with 7 bases matching TRBD1. The sequences come from CD4+ or CD8+ T cells sorted from blood, collected in a trial of the OX40 agonist ivuxolimab. The clonotype originates from an adult with an advanced solid tumor such as melanoma, head and neck, liver or kidney cancer. In DNA, the CDR3 is TGTGCCAGCAGCTTAGTGGGACAGACTAATGAAAAACTGTTTTTT. Its protein product is CASSLVGQTNEKLFF.